The 2 T cell receptor beta chains in this list originate from one sample, sequenced in a study of cytomegalovirus exposure and HLA in healthy donors. Both 60 Vbeta primers and 13 Jbeta primers went into the PCR. Clones were sequenced by immunoSEQ multiplex PCR, and TCRdb holds only the in-frame ones, with some missing. This sample has about 270,000 clones, with roughly 70% found just once. The sequenced sample was PBMCs. The origin of the receptors is a female donor in good health and CMV-seronegative.

This clone showed up just a few times. J is TRBJ2-2 and V is TRBV5-8, with D maybe TRBD1 (5 bases). Trimming shortened V by 4 bases and J by 4 bases, and 11 bases separated the two germline ends. The germline V gene has CDR1 SGHTS and CDR2 YDEGEE. The CDR3 length is 14 residues. The DNA of the CDR3 is TGTGCCAGCAGCGGAACCGACAGCACCGGGGAGCTGTTTTTT. It encodes CASSGTDSTGELFF.

The chain uses TRBV2 and TRBJ2-7, with 9 bases fitting TRBD2. The CDR3 has 15 amino acids. The V gene end was trimmed by 3 bases and the J gene end by 3 bases; junction bases not matched to a gene: 6. Per the germline V gene, CDR1 is SNHLY and CDR2 is FYNNEI. In DNA, the CDR3 is TGTGCCAGCAGTGACAGACTAGCGGAACTCTACGAGCAGTACTTC. Translating it yields CASSDRLAELYEQYF.